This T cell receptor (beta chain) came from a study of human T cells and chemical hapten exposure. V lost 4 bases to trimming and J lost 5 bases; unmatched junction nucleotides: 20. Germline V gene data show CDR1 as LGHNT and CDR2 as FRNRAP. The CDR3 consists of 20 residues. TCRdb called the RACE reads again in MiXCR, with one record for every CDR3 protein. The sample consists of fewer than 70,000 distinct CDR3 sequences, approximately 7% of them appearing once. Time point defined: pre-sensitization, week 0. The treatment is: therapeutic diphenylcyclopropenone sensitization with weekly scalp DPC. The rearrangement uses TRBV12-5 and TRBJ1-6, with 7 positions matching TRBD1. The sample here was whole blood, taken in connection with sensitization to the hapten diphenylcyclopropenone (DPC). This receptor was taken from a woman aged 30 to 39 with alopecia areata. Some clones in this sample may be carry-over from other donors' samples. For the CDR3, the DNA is TGTGCTAGTGGTTGGGCTGGGACAGCCCTATTAAAGATTCATAATTCACCCCTCCACTTT. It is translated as CASGWAGTALLKIHNSPLHF. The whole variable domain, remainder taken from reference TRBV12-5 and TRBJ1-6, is DARVTQTPRHKVTEMGQEVTMRCQPILGHNTVFWYRQTMMQGLELLAYFRNRAPLDDSGMPKDRFSAEMPDATLATLKIQPSEPRDSAVYFCASGWAGTALLKIHNSPLHFGNGTRLTVT.